Listed below are T cell receptor beta chains from one sample, sequenced in a study of cytomegalovirus exposure and HLA in healthy donors. The repertoire was sequenced with immunoSEQ multiplex PCR; TCRdb's copy has only in-frame clones and lacks some. The repertoire holds about 93,000 clones, with just under 80% as singletons. The sequenced sample was PBMCs. The receptors originated from a woman in her thirties or forties in good health and CMV-seronegative. The CDR3 runs from the conserved cysteine through the conserved F or W.

CDR3aa | v_gene | len | j_gene
CASRETSGSSNEQFF | TRBV9 | 15 | TRBJ2-1
CASNQGGREAFF | TRBV28 | 12 | TRBJ1-1
CASSSTEGNTGELFF | TRBV27 | 15 | TRBJ2-2
CASSPREGGRQPQHF | TRBV5-5 | 15 | TRBJ1-5
CASSDTPTTYSFF | TRBV6-1 | 13 | TRBJ1-1
CASSFFGQGGQAFF | TRBV28 | 14 | TRBJ1-1
CASSYLWATDTQYF | TRBV7-9 | 14 | TRBJ2-3
CASSLEGDRDQPQHF | TRBV5-1 | 15 | TRBJ1-5
CASSSQRDPGWFTEAFF | TRBV28 | 17 | TRBJ1-1
CASSHDRGNYGYTF | TRBV7-9 | 14 | TRBJ1-2
CASRSFAKNIQYF | TRBV6-1 | 13 | TRBJ2-4
CASSPALAGGNGELFF | TRBV7-3 | 16 | TRBJ2-2
CASLQVPMGYTF | TRBV6-1 | 12 | TRBJ1-2
CASSHRQGKDTQYF | TRBV23-1 | 14 | TRBJ2-3
CASSVGPSGSVNEQFF | TRBV9 | 16 | TRBJ2-1
CASSYRAGYTDTQYF | TRBV6-5 | 15 | TRBJ2-3
CASSLAGGSETQYF | TRBV7-2 | 14 | TRBJ2-5
CASSEAGTGRTQYF | TRBV9 | 14 | TRBJ2-5
CASSLGGLQETQYF | TRBV27 | 14 | TRBJ2-5
CASSQMLAGYNEQFF | TRBV4-3 | 15 | TRBJ2-1
CASSLAAGQGKETQYF | TRBV7-9 | 16 | TRBJ2-5
CASRLVAGGWETQYF | TRBV6-5 | 15 | TRBJ2-5
CASRAGAGQPQHF | TRBV19 | 13 | TRBJ1-5
CASSQGSSGRAIDTQYF | TRBV4-1 | 17 | TRBJ2-3
CASSFFLNTGELFF | TRBV28 | 14 | TRBJ2-2